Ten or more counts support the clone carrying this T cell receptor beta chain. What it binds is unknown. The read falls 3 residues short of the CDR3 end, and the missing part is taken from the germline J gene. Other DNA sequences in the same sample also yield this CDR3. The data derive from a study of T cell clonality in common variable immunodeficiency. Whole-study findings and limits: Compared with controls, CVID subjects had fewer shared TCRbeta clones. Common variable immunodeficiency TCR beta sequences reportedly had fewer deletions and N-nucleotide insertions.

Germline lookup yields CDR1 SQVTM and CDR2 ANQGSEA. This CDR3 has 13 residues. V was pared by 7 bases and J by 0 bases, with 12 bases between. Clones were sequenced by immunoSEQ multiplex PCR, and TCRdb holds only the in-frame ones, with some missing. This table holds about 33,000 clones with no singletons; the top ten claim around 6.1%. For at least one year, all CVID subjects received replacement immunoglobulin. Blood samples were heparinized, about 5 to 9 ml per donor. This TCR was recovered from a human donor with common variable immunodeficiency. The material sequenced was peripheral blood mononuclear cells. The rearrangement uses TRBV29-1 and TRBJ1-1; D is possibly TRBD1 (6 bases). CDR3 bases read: TGCAGCGGTGCGGGACACCTGAACACTGAA. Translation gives CSGAGHLNTE. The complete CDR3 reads CSGAGHLNTEAFF. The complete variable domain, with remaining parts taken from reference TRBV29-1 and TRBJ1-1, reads SAVISQKPSRDICQRGTSLTIQCQVDSQVTMMFWYRQQPGQSLTLIATANQGSEATYESGFVIDKFPISRPNLTFSTLTVSNMSPEDSSIYLCSGAGHLNTEAFFGQGTRLTVV.